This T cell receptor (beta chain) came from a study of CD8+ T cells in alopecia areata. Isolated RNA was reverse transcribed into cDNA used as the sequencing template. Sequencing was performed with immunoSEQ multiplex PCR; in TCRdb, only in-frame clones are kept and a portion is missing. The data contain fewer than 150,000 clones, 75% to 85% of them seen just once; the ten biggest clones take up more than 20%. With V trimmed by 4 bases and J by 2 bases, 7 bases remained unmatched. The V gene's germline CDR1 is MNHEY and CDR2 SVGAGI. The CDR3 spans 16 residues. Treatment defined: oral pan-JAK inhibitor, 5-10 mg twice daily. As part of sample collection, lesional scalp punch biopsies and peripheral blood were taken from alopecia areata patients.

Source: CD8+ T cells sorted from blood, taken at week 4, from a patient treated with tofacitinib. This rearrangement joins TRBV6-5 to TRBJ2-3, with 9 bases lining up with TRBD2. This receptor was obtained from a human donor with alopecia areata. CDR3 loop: CASSSRLAVATDTQYF. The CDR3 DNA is TGTGCCAGCAGTTCCAGACTAGCGGTGGCCACAGATACGCAGTATTTT.